A selection of T cell receptor beta chains follows, all from one sample in a study of blood T cell repertoires in COVID-19. Profiling relied on immunoSEQ multiplex PCR, and the TCRdb table lists in-frame clones only, not all of them. The sample has 85,000 to 95,000 clones, under 90% seen once; the top ten hold more than 4.5%. Source material: peripheral blood. These receptors all stem from a man aged 60 to 69 with COVID-19, enrolled during active disease. Both conserved end residues are part of each CDR3.

j_call v_call cdr3_aa
TRBJ2-5 TRBV7-2 CASSLGTGQETQYF
TRBJ2-3 TRBV24-1 CATSDLSDRVDTQYF
TRBJ2-2 TRBV5-4 CASSSDPGYTGELFF
TRBJ2-7 TRBV15 CATSRGVDRADEQYF
TRBJ2-7 TRBV27 CASSRPGQTYEQYF
TRBJ2-7 TRBV11-3 CASSQGDRIEQYF
TRBJ2-7 TRBV18 CASSPNQGYYEQYF
TRBJ2-7 TRBV11-2 CASSLDRGHEQYF
TRBJ1-3 TRBV7-8 CASSHRGSGNTIYF
TRBJ1-1 TRBV30 CAWSADSSKAFF
TRBJ2-7 TRBV4-3 CASSQVGSGAYEQYF
TRBJ1-2 TRBV19 CASSISPNYGYTF
TRBJ1-4 TRBV5-4 CASSLANGEKEKLFF
TRBJ1-2 TRBV5-1 CASSRVGGLGGYTF
TRBJ2-7 TRBV11-1 CASSSGTGLGEQYF
TRBJ2-1 TRBV12-3/TRBV12-4 CASSFLSDEQFF
TRBJ1-2 TRBV6-5 CASRRGGLNYGYTF
TRBJ2-5 TRBV6-1 CASSAGGDRGRETQYF
TRBJ1-4 TRBV15 CATSRKGVGEKLFF
TRBJ1-4 TRBV2 CASSPTTGLNEKLFF